The 25 T cell receptor beta chains below come from one sample, sequenced in a study of response to subunit inactivated influenza vaccine. MiXCR, applied by TCRdb to the RT-PCR reads, yields one record per CDR3 protein. The table records over 450,000 distinct CDR3 sequences, about an eighth of them present only once. Source: PBMCs from blood, taken roughly 48 days after vaccination. The source of these receptors is a man aged 50 to 60 who received an inactivated influenza vaccine.

Here the CDR3 reads CASRDRGQYEQYF. The DNA for the CDR3 is TGTGCCAGCAGAGATAGGGGGCAATACGAGCAGTACTTC. This sequence joins TRBV25-1 and TRBJ2-7, with 7 positions matching TRBD1. This CDR3 spans 13 amino acids. V lost 6 bases and J lost 4; bases outside the gene matches: 6. Germline CDR1 is MGHDK and CDR2 is SYGVNS.

This clonotype was observed at least ten times. V gene TRBV15 combines with J gene TRBJ1-6; the D is unclear. Between the trimmed V and J ends, which lost 5 bases and 7 bases, there was a span of 6 bases. Germline V CDR1 and CDR2: LNHNV, YYDKDF (reference sequence). CDR3 size: 12 residues. The CDR3 DNA follows: TGTGCCACCAGCCCAGAGAATTCACCCCTCCACTTT. This translates into CATSPENSPLHF.

This clonotype has more than one count but fewer than ten. V usage is TRBV5-1 and J usage is TRBJ2-5, with a weak D call TRBD1 (6 bases). This CDR3 comprises 15 residues. Germline assignment: CDR1 SGHRS and CDR2 YFSETQ. Trimming took 0 bases from V and 5 from J, leaving 14 bases between them. The CDR3 DNA sequence: TGCGCCAGCAGCTTGGGGGGCCAGGGGTCGGAGACCCAGTACTTC. It yields the protein CASSLGGQGSETQYF. The complete variable domain, with remaining parts taken from reference TRBV5-1 and TRBJ2-5, reads KAGVTQTPRYLIKTRGQQVTLSCSPISGHRSVSWYQQTPGQGLQFLFEYFSETQRNKGNFPGRFSGRQFSNSRSEMNVSTLELGDSALYLCASSLGGQGSETQYFGPGTRLLVL.

This clonotype was seen a handful of times. J is TRBJ1-3 and V is TRBV6-1; 7 bases map to TRBD1. The germline V gene encodes CDR1 MNHNS and CDR2 SASEGT. The CDR3 covers 15 residues. V lost 6 bases and J lost 4; bases outside the gene matches: 9. The CDR3 DNA reads as TGTGCCAGCAGAAAAACCGGGACAGCAGGAAACACCATATATTTT. This codes for CASRKTGTAGNTIYF.

J is TRBJ2-3 and V is TRBV6-2 or TRBV6-3; 7 bases are shared with TRBD1. CDR1 and CDR2 from the germline V gene are MNHEY and SVGEGT. The CDR3 totals 15 residues. Trimming at V came to 7 bases and at J to 1 base, leaving 8 bases not matched to a gene. CDR3 in DNA: TGTGCCAGCACCCCTTGGGGACAGCGCACAGATACGCAGTATTTT. Translating it yields CASTPWGQRTDTQYF.

This clonotype has more than one count but fewer than ten. V usage is TRBV6-2 or TRBV6-3 and J usage is TRBJ2-7; 10 nucleotides align to TRBD1. This CDR3 has 13 amino acids. From germline, CDR1 is MNHEY and CDR2 SVGEGT. Trimming took 6 bases from V and 5 from J; bases not matched to a gene: 4. The CDR3 sequence: CASSSTGGHEQYF. The CDR3 DNA reads TGTGCCAGCAGCTCGACAGGGGGCCACGAGCAGTACTTC.

The V call is TRBV11-2, the J call TRBJ2-5, with TRBD1 identical over 9 bases. The CDR3 length is 16 residues. The V gene end was trimmed by 2 bases and the J gene end by 4 bases; junction bases not matched to a gene: 8. Germline V gene data show CDR1 as SGHAT and CDR2 as FQNNGV. Here the CDR3 reads CASSLIPGTGIETQYF. The CDR3 DNA is TGTGCCAGCAGCTTAATCCCCGGGACAGGGATAGAGACCCAGTACTTC.

In this sample, this clonotype turned up a few times. DNA for the CDR3: TGTGCCAGCAGTCGACAGGGGGCGCGCGGGGAGACCCAGTACTTC. The encoded protein is CASSRQGARGETQYF. The chain links TRBV27 to TRBJ2-5; 10 bases align to TRBD1. Trimming took 5 bases from V and 5 from J; bases not matched to a gene: 8. Germline V gene lookup returns CDR1 MNHEY and CDR2 SMNVEV (reference sequence). This CDR3 contains 15 residues.

The chain recombines TRBV28 with TRBJ2-2, with D unresolved. There are 14 residues in the CDR3. Germline-derived CDR1 and CDR2 are MDHEN and SYDVKM. Trimming left V 8 bases short and J 3 bases short, with 13 bases between. The CDR3 nucleotides are TGTGCCAGCTATCCGACCGGACACACCGGGGAGCTGTTTTTT. Amino acid sequence: CASYPTGHTGELFF.

This chain uses TRBV29-1 with TRBJ2-2; 9 bases fit TRBD1. The CDR3 is made up of 14 amino acids. The trim removed 6 bases at V and 6 bases at J, leaving 8 bases unmatched. Germline CDR1 reads SQVTM; CDR2 reads ANQGSEA. CDR3 sequence reads: CSVAGTGRSGELFF. CDR3 nucleotide sequence: TGCAGCGTAGCCGGGACAGGGAGGTCCGGGGAGCTGTTTTTT.

This clonotype has more than one count but fewer than ten. The chain links TRBV10-3 to TRBJ1-1, with 11 bases identical to TRBD1. The length of the CDR3 is 14 residues. V gave up 8 bases and J gave up 4 bases; unmatched junction bases: 6. Germline-derived CDR1 and CDR2 are ENHRY and SYGVKD. CDR3 sequence: CAIGQGAGGTEAFF. CDR3 nucleotides: TGTGCCATCGGACAGGGGGCGGGTGGCACTGAAGCTTTCTTT.

This clonotype was seen many times. The chain links TRBV20-1 to TRBJ1-5, with 7 bases identical to TRBD1. The CDR3 is made up of 12 amino acids. Germline V gives CDR1 DFQATT, CDR2 SNEGSKA (reference sequence). The trim removed 5 bases at V and 10 bases at J, leaving 8 bases unmatched. CDR3 residues: CSARRQGHPQHF. CDR3 nucleotides: TGCAGTGCTCGCCGACAGGGCCATCCCCAGCATTTT.

This clonotype showed up just a few times. The chain uses TRBV9 and TRBJ1-1; 7 bases agree with TRBD1. V dropped 0 bases and J dropped 1; count of bases not matched to a gene: 9. Germline loops: CDR1 SGDLS, CDR2 YYNGEE. This CDR3 has 17 residues. CDR3 nucleotide sequence: TGTGCCAGCAGCGTAGGGGTTGACAGGGTCCAGAACACTGAAGCTTTCTTT. This gives the protein CASSVGVDRVQNTEAFF.

This clonotype came up many times. The rearrangement joins TRBV12-3 or TRBV12-4 to TRBJ1-6; tentative D call: TRBD1 (6 bases). This CDR3 comprises 13 residues. Between the trimmed V and J ends, which lost 1 base and 13 bases, there was a span of 11 bases. This chain's CDR3 is CASSLGGLAPLHF. Here the CDR3 DNA reads TGTGCCAGCAGTTTAGGGGGGCTAGCGCCCCTCCACTTT.

This clonotype was seen a handful of times. The genes are TRBV15 and TRBJ2-3, with 7 positions matching TRBD2. The V and J ends lost 6 bases and 5 bases, in that order; junction bases with no gene match: 8. Per the germline V gene, CDR1 is LNHNV and CDR2 is YYDKDF (reference sequence). The CDR3 spans 14 residues. The CDR3 DNA reads TGTGCCACCAGTCGAGCGGGGCAGGAAGATACGCAGTATTTT. It is translated as CATSRAGQEDTQYF. Complete variable domain (other parts from reference TRBV15 and TRBJ2-3): DAMVIQNPRYQVTQFGKPVTLSCSQTLNHNVMYWYQQKSSQAPKLLFHYYDKDFNNEADTPDNFQSRRPNTSFCFLDIRSPGLGDTAMYLCATSRAGQEDTQYFGPGTRLTVL.

This clonotype was detected a few times. The J gene is TRBJ1-1, the V gene TRBV20-1; TRBD1 aligns across 7 bases. Per germline, CDR1 DFQATT and CDR2 SNEGSKA (reference sequence). The CDR3 is 14 residues long. The J segment lost 4 bases and the V segment lost 3 bases, leaving 8 bases of the junction unmatched. The CDR3 region has the DNA TGCAGTGCTAGGGACTACAGGGGCTTCACTGAAGCTTTCTTT. Translation: CSARDYRGFTEAFF.

The rearrangement uses TRBV10-2 and TRBJ2-7, with D possibly called TRBD1 or TRBD2 (6 bases each). Looked up from germline, CDR1 is WSHSY and CDR2 is SAAADI. Trimming left V 1 base short and J 4 bases short, with 14 bases between. CDR3 size: 15 residues. The CDR3 DNA sequence: TGCGCCAGCAGTGAGTTTTCGGGGGCGGGATACGAGCAGTACTTC. Residues: CASSEFSGAGYEQYF.

This clonotype was counted a few times. V and J are TRBV5-8 and TRBJ2-1, with D possibly matching TRBD2 (5 bases). Germline V gene data show CDR1 as SGHTS and CDR2 as YDEGEE. The V end was cut by 6 bases, the J end by 7 bases, with 14 bases between. The CDR3 runs to 13 residues. DNA of the CDR3: TGTGCCAGCACCCTCATCGGGGAGAATGAGCAGTTCTTC. This translates into CASTLIGENEQFF.

This clonotype was recorded a few times. The chain links TRBV7-9 to TRBJ2-7; TRBD1 is a possible D gene (6 bases). Germline CDR1 is SEHNR and CDR2 is FQNEAQ (reference sequence). Trimming removed 4 bases at V and 10 bases at J, with 14 bases between. The CDR3 has 12 residues. This CDR3 is CASSSGHQEQYF. The CDR3, as DNA: TGTGCCAGCAGCTCGGGACACCAGGAACAGTACTTC.

This clonotype was observed a few times. V and J are TRBV6-2 or TRBV6-3 and TRBJ2-7; TRBD1 agrees at 9 bases. CDR3 size: 19 residues. V shed 4 bases and J 0 bases; nucleotides not matched to a gene: 16. The germline CDR1 and CDR2 sequences are MNHEY and SVGEGT. CDR3 sequence (DNA): TGTGCCAGCAGTTCCCCGACAGGGGGGGGAGACCCTTTCTCCTACGAGCAGTACTTC. Amino acid sequence: CASSSPTGGGDPFSYEQYF.

V usage is TRBV20-1 and J usage is TRBJ1-1; D might be TRBD1 (6 bases). This CDR3 comprises 16 residues. CDR1 DFQATT and CDR2 SNEGSKA come from the germline V gene (reference sequence). V gave up 1 base and J gave up 9 bases, with 24 bases separating them. This chain's CDR3 is CSARAPLGGGASQAFF. CDR3 in DNA: TGCAGTGCTAGAGCCCCCCTTGGCGGGGGCGCGAGTCAAGCTTTCTTT.

This chain uses TRBV7-8 with TRBJ2-3; D remains ambiguous. This CDR3 has 14 amino acids. Germline CDR1 is SGHVS and CDR2 is FQNEAQ. Trimming stripped 2 bases from V and 0 bases from J, with 6 bases between. The CDR3, as DNA: TGTGCCAGCAGCTTAATTTCGAGCACAGATACGCAGTATTTT. This gives the protein CASSLISSTDTQYF.

The genes are TRBV12-3 or TRBV12-4 and TRBJ1-1, with unresolved D. Trimming removed 5 bases from V and 0 bases from J, with 16 bases in between. This CDR3 spans 16 amino acids. In DNA form, the CDR3 reads TGTGCCAGCAGTAACAGAATATTAAACTTGAACACTGAAGCTTTCTTT. Protein product: CASSNRILNLNTEAFF.

The rearrangement uses TRBV7-8 and TRBJ2-5; 8 nucleotides agree with TRBD2. Trimming took 3 bases from V and 3 from J; bases not matched to a gene: 6. CDR1 is SGHVS, CDR2 FQNEAQ, per germline. The CDR3 consists of 15 residues. The CDR3 DNA reads TGTGCCAGCAGCTTGGACTTAGCGGGGAAAGAGACCCAGTACTTC. Its protein is CASSLDLAGKETQYF.

Ten or more counts support this clonotype. V and J are TRBV28 and TRBJ1-4, with D perhaps TRBD1 (5 bases). The ends were cut back, 2 bases at V and 6 bases at J, with 10 bases in the middle. The CDR3 is 14 residues long. From germline, CDR1 is MDHEN and CDR2 SYDVKM. In nucleotides, the CDR3 is TGTGCCAGCAGTTTAGGGGGTGTGCATGAAAAACTGTTTTTT. Protein product: CASSLGGVHEKLFF.